This entry describes one TCR beta chain. The assay was immunoSEQ multiplex PCR, and TCRdb's table has in-frame clones only and misses some. The profile covers tens of thousands of clones, with 87% appearing a single time and 0.2% to 0.3% taken by the ten largest. This sample was taken from a study of OX40 agonist ivuxolimab in advanced cancers. About the research overall: Aged roughly 20 to 85 with a mean of 60 years, they were around 85% male.

J was trimmed by 9 bases and V by 4 bases; bases with no gene match: 7. Germline V gene data show CDR1 as MNHEY and CDR2 as SVGAGI. This CDR3 region has 14 residues. The chain carries TRBV6-5 and TRBJ2-1; 9 bases match TRBD2. The sequencing used CD4+ or CD8+ T cells sorted from blood, collected in a trial of the OX40 agonist ivuxolimab. The TCR sequence derives from an adult with an advanced solid tumor such as melanoma, head and neck, liver or kidney cancer. This CDR3 reads CASSSEGLATEQFF. The CDR3 DNA reads as TGTGCCAGCAGTTCCGAGGGACTAGCAACTGAGCAGTTCTTC.